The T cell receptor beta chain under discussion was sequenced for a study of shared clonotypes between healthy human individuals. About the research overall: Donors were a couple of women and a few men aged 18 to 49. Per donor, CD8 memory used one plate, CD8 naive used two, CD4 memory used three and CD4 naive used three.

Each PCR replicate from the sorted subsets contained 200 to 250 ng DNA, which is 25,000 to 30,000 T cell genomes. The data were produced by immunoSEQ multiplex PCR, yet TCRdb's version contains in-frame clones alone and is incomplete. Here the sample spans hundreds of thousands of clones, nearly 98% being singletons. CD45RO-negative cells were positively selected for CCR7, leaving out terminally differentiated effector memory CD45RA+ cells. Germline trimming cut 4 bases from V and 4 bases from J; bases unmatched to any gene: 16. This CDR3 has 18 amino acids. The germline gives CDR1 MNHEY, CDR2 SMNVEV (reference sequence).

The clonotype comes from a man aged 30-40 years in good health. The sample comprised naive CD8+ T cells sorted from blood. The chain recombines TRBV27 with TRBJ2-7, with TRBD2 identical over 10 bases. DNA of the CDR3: TGTGCCAGCAGTTCTAGACCGCACCCTAGCGGGAGTGCGTACGAGCAGTACTTC. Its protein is CASSSRPHPSGSAYEQYF.